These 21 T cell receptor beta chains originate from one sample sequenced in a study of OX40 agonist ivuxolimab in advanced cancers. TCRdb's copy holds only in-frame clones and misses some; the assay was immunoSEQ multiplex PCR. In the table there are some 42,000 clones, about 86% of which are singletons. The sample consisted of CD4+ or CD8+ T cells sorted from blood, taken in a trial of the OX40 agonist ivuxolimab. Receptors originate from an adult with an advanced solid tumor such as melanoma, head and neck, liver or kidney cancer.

CDR3 in amino acids: CASSGTGPLNTEAFF. DNA of the CDR3: TGTGCCAGCAGCGGAACCGGGCCGCTGAACACTGAAGCTTTCTTT. The chain is built from TRBV7-9 and TRBJ1-1; D gene unclear. Deletions cut 5 bases from V and 0 bases from J, with 13 bases between. CDR3 length: 15 residues. In germline, CDR1 is SEHNR, CDR2 FQNEAQ (reference sequence).

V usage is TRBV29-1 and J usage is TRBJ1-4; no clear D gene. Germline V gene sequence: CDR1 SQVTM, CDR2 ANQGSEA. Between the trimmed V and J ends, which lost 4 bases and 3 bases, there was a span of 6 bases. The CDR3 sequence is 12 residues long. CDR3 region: CSVANSNEKLFF. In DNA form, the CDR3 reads TGCAGCGTTGCGAACTCTAATGAAAAACTGTTTTTT.

CDR3 nucleotide sequence: TGTGCCAGCCGGGGGTGGGAAAAACTGTTTTTT. Translated: CASRGWEKLFF. This sequence joins TRBV2 and TRBJ1-4; TRBD1 might be the D (5 bases). From germline, CDR1 is SNHLY and CDR2 FYNNEI. The CDR3 has 11 amino acids. Trimming removed 8 bases at V and 8 bases at J, with 9 bases between.

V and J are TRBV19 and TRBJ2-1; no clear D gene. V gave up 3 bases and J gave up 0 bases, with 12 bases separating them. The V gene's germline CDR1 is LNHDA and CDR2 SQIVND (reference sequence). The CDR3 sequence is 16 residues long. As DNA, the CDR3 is TGTGCCAGTAGTATCACAACGCAGAGCTCCTACAATGAGCAGTTCTTC. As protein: CASSITTQSSYNEQFF.

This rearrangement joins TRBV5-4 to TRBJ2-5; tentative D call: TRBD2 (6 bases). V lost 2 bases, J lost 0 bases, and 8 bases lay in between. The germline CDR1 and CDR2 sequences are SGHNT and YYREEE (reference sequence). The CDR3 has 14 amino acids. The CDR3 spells CASSFGGDQETQYF. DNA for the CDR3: TGTGCCAGCAGCTTTGGCGGGGACCAAGAGACCCAGTACTTC.

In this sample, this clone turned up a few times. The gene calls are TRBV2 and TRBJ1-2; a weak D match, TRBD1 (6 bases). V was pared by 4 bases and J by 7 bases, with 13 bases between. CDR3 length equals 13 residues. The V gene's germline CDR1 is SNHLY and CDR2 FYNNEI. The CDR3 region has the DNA TGTGCCAGCAGTGTACAGGGTTTTGGTGGCTACACCTTC. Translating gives CASSVQGFGGYTF.

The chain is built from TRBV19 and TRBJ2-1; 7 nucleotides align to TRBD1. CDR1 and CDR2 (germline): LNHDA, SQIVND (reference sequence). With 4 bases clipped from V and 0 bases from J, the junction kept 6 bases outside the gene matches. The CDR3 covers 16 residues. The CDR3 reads CASSTPTGSSYNEQFF. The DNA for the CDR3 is TGTGCCAGTAGTACCCCGACAGGGAGCTCCTACAATGAGCAGTTCTTC.

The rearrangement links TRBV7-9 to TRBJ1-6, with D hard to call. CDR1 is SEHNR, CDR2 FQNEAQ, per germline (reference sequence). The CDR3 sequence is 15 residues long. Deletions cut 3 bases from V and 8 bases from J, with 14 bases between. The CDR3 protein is CASSFVKGLDSPLHF. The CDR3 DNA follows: TGTGCCAGCAGCTTCGTAAAGGGCTTAGATTCACCCCTCCACTTT.

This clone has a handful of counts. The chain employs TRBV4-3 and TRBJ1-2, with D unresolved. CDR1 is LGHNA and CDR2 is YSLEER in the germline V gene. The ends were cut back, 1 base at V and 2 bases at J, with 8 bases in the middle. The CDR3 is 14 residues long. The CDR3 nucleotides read TGCGCCAGCAGCCAAGTAGGCGAAAACTATGGCTACACCTTC. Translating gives CASSQVGENYGYTF.

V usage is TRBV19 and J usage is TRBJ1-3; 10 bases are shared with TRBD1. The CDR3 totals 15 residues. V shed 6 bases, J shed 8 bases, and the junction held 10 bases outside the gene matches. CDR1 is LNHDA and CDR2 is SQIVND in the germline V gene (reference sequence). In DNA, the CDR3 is TGTGCCAGTAGCATACGGGACAGGGGACTAGACACCATATATTTT. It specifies CASSIRDRGLDTIYF.

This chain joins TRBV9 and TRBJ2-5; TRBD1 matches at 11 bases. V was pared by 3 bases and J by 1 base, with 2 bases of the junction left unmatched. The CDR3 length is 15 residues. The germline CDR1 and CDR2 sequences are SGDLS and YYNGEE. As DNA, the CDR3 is TGTGCCAGCAGCGGGGGGACAGGGGGCCAAGAGACCCAGTACTTC. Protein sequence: CASSGGTGGQETQYF.

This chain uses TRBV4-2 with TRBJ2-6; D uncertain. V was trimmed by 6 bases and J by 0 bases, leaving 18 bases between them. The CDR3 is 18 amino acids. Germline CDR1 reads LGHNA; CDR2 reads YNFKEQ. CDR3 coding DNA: TGTGCCAGCAGAAGGTCGGTATCCCCCATCTCTGGGGCCAACGTCCTGACTTTC. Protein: CASRRSVSPISGANVLTF.

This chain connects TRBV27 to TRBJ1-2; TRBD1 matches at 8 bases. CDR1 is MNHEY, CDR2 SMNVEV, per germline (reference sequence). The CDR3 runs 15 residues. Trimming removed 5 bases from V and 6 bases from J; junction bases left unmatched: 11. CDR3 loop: CASSTTGQGGNGYTF. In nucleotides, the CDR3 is TGTGCCAGCAGTACCACCGGACAGGGAGGTAATGGCTACACCTTC.

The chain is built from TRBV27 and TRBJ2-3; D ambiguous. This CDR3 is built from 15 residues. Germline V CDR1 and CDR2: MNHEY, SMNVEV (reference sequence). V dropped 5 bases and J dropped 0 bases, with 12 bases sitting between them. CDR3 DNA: TGTGCCAGCAGTCAGTGGACGGCTAGCACAGATACGCAGTATTTT. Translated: CASSQWTASTDTQYF.

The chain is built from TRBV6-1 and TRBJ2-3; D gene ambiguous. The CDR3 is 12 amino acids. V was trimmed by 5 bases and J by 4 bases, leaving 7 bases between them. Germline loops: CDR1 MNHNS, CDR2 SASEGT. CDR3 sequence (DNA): TGTGCCAGCAGTTCCCCTCCAGATACGCAGTATTTT. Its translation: CASSSPPDTQYF.

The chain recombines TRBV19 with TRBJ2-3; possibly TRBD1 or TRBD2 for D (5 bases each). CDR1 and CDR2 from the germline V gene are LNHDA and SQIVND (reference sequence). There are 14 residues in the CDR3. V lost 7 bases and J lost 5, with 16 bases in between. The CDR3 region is CASTGTPRGDTQYF. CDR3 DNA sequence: TGTGCCAGTACCGGGACCCCACGGGGAGATACGCAGTATTTT. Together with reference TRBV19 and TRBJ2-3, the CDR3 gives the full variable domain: DGGITQSPKYLFRKEGQNVTLSCEQNLNHDAMYWYRQDPGQGLRLIYYSQIVNDFQKGDIAEGYSVSREKKESFPLTVTSAQKNPTAFYLCASTGTPRGDTQYFGPGTRLTVL.

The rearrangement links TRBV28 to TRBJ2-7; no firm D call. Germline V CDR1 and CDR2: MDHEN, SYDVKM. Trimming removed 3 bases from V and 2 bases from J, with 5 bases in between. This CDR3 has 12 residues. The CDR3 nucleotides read TGTGCCAGCAGTTTCGTTACCTACGAGCAGTACTTC. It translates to CASSFVTYEQYF.

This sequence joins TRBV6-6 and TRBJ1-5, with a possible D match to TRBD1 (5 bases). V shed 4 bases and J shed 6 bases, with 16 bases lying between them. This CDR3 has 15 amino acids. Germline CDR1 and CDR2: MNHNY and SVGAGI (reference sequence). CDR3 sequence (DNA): TGTGCCAGCAGTTTAGGGGTCCCCCGGGGTCAGCCCCAGCATTTT. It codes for CASSLGVPRGQPQHF.

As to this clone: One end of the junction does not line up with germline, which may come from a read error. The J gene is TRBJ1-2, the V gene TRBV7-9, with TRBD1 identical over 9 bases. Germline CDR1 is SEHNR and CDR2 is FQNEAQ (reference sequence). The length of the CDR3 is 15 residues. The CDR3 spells CASSTRDRDNDGYTF. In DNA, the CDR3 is TGTGCCAGCAGCACTCGGGACAGGGATAACGATGGCTACACCTTC.

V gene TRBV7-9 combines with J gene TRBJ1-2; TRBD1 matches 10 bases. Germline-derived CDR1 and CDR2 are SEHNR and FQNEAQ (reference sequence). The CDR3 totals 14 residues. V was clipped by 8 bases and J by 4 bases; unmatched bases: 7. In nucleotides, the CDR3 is TGTGCCAGCCGGACAGGGGGTAGAGGCTATGGCTACACCTTC. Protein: CASRTGGRGYGYTF. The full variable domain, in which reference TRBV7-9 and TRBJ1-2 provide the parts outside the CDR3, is DTGVSQNPRHKITKRGQNVTFRCDPISEHNRLYWYRQTLGQGPEFLTYFQNEAQLEKSRLLSDRFSAERPKGSFSTLEIQRTEQGDSAMYLCASRTGGRGYGYTFGSGTRLTVV.

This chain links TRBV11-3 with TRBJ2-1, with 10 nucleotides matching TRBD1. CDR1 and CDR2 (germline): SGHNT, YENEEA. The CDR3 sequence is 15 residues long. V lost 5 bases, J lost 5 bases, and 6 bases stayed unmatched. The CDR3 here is CASSDRDRGHNEQFF. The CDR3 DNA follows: TGTGCCAGCAGCGACCGGGACAGGGGTCACAATGAGCAGTTCTTC. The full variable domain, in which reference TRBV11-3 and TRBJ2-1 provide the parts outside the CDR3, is EAGVVQSPRYKIIEKKQPVAFWCNPISGHNTLYWYLQNLGQGPELLIRYENEEAVDDSQLPKDRFSAERLKGVDSTLKIQPAELGDSAVYLCASSDRDRGHNEQFFGPGTRLTVL.